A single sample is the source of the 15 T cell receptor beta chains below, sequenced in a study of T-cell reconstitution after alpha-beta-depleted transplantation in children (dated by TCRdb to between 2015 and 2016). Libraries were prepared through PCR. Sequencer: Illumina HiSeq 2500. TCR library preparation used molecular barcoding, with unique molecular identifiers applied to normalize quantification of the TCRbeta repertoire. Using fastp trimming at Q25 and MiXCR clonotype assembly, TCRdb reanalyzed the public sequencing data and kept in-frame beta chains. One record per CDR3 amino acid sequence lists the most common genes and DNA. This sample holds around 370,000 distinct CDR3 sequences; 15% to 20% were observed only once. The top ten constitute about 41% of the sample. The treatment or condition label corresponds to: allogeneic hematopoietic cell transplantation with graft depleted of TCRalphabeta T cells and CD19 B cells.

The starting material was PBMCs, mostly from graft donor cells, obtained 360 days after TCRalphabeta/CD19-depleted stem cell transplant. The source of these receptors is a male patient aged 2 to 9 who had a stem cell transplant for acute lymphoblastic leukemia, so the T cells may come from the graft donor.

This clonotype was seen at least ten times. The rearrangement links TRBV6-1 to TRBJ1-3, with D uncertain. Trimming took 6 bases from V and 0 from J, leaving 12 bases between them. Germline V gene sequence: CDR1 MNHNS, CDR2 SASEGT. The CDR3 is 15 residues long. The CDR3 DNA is TGTGCCAGCAGGGTGAACGCGCTCTCTGGAAACACCATATATTTT. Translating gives CASRVNALSGNTIYF.

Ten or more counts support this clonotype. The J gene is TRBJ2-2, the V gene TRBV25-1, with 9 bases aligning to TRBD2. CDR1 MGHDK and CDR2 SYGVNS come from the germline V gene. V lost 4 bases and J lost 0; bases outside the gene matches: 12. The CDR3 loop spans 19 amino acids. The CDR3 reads CASSGPGLAQSANTGELFF. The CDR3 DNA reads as TGTGCCAGCAGTGGCCCGGGACTAGCTCAATCCGCGAACACCGGGGAGCTGTTTTTT.

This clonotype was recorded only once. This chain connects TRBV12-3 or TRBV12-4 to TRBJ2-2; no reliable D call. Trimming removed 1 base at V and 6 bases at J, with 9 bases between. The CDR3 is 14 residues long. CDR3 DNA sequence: TGTGCCAGCAGTTTAGAGGCTGGGGCCGGGGAGCTGTTTTTT. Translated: CASSLEAGAGELFF.

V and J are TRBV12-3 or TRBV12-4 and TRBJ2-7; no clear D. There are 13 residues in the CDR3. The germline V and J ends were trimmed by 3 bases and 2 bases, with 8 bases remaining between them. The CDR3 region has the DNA TGTGCCAGCAGTTTCCCCCCCCCCTACGAGCAGTACTTC. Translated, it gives CASSFPPPYEQYF.

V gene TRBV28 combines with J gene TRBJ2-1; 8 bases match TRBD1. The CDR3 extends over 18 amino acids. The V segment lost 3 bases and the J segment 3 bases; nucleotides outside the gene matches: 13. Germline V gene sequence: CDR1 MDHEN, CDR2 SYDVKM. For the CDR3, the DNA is TGTGCCAGCAGTTTTGACCGGTACCGGACAGGGCGCTACAATGAGCAGTTCTTC. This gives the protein CASSFDRYRTGRYNEQFF.

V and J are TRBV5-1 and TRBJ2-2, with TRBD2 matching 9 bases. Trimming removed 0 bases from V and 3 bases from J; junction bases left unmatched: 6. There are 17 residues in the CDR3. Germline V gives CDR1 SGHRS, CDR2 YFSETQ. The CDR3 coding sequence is TGCGCCAGCAGCTTGGGACTAGCGGTCCCATACACCGGGGAGCTGTTTTTT. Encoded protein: CASSLGLAVPYTGELFF.

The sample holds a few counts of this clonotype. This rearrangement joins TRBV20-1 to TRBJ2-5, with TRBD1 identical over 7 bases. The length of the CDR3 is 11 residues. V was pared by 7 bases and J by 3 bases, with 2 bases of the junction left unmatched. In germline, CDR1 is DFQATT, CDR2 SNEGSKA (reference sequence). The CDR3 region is CSVDREETQYF. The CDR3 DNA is TGCAGTGTTGACAGGGAAGAGACCCAGTACTTC.

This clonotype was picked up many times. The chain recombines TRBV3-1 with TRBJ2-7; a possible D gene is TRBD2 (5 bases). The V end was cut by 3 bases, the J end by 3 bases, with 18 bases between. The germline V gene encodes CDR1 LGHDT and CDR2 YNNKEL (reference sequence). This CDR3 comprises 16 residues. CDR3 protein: CASSHVRGLTNYEQYF. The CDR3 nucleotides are TGTGCCAGCAGCCACGTCAGAGGACTGACGAACTACGAGCAGTACTTC.

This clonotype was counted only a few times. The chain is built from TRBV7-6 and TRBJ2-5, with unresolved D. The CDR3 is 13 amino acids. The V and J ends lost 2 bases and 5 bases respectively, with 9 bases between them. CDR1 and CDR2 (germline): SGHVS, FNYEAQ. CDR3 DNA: TGTGCCAGCAGCTTAAGATGGTTGGAGACCCAGTACTTC. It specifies CASSLRWLETQYF.

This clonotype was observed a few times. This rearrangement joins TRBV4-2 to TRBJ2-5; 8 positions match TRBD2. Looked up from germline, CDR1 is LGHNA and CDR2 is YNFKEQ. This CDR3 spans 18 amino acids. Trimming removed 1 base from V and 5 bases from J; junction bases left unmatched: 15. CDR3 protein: CASSQVKAGVTPQETQYF. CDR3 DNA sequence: TGTGCCAGCAGCCAAGTCAAAGCGGGAGTCACCCCCCAGGAGACCCAGTACTTC.

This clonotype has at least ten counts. The CDR3 coding sequence is TGTGCCAGCAGTCCGGGAGACATCGAAAACACCATATATTTT. Translation: CASSPGDIENTIYF. The chain couples TRBV12-3 or TRBV12-4 to TRBJ1-3, with unresolved D. This CDR3 has 14 residues. V was trimmed by 5 bases and J by 6 bases, leaving 14 bases between them.

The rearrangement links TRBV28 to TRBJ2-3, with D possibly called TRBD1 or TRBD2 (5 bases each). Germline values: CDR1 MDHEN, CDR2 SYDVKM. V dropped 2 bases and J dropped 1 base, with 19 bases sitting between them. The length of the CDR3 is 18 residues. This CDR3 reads CASSLPTGIAWGTDTQYF. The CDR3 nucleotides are TGTGCCAGCAGTTTACCAACAGGAATAGCGTGGGGCACAGATACGCAGTATTTT.

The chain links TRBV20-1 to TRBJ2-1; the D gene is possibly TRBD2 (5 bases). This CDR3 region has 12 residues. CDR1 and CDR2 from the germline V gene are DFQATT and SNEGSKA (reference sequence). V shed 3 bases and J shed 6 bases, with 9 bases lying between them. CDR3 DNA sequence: TGCAGTGCTAGGTCACTAGGCAATGAGCAGTTCTTC. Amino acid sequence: CSARSLGNEQFF.

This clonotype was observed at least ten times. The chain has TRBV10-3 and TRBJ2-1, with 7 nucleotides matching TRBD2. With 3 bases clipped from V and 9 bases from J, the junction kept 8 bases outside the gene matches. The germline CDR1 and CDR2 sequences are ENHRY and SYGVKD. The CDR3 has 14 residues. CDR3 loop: CAISEPGTTGEQFF. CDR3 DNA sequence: TGTGCCATCAGTGAACCCGGGACTACGGGTGAGCAGTTCTTC.

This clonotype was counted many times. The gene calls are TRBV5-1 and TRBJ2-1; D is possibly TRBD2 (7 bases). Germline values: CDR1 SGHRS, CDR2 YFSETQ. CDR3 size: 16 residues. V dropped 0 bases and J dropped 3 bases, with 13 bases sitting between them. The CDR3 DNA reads TGCGCCAGCAGCTTGGTGGGGGCGGGGGACTACAATGAGCAGTTCTTC. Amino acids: CASSLVGAGDYNEQFF. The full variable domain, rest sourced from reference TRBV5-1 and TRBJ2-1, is KAGVTQTPRYLIKTRGQQVTLSCSPISGHRSVSWYQQTPGQGLQFLFEYFSETQRNKGNFPGRFSGRQFSNSRSEMNVSTLELGDSALYLCASSLVGAGDYNEQFFGPGTRLTVL.